A selection of T cell receptor beta chains follows, all from one sample in a study of Ad26.COV2.S vaccination and SARS-CoV-2 variants. This table comes from immunoSEQ multiplex PCR, and its TCRdb copy is limited to in-frame clones, with some not included. This table has 350,000 to 450,000 clones, roughly four fifths appearing once. Material: peripheral blood, obtained in a trial of Ad26.COV2.S vaccine versus placebo. These receptors all stem from a person between 18 and 65 years old who received the Ad26.COV2.S COVID-19 vaccine or a placebo. The CDR3 runs from the conserved cysteine through the conserved F or W. The D gene is left open where the match is weak. Clone size is shown for a subset of rows, as once, few, many or a class of expanded clone.

TRBJ2-7 TRBV23-1 NA NA CASSQSSGPHEQYF TGCGCCAGCAGTCAATCATCAGGGCCCCACGAGCAGTACTTC
TRBJ2-3 TRBV12-5 NA NA CASGLGGGPDTQYF TGTGCTAGTGGTTTGGGCGGCGGGCCGGATACGCAGTATTTT
TRBJ2-3 TRBV11-2 NA NA CASSLWLPSRDTQYF TGTGCCAGCAGCTTATGGCTGCCCTCCAGGGATACGCAGTATTTT
TRBJ2-7 TRBV30 NA NA CAWGWVSYEQYF TGTGCTTGGGGCTGGGTCTCCTACGAGCAGTACTTC
TRBJ2-7 TRBV5-1 TRBD2 NA CASSLTSGSGEQYF TGCGCCAGCAGCTTAACTAGCGGGAGTGGGGAGCAGTACTTC
TRBJ1-1 TRBV11-2 NA NA CASSSFSGENTEAFF TGTGCCAGCAGCTCCTTCTCAGGGGAGAACACTGAAGCTTTCTTT
TRBJ1-1 TRBV29-1 NA NA CSARQQNTEAFF TGCAGCGCTCGACAGCAGAACACTGAAGCTTTCTTT
TRBJ2-7 TRBV11-1 NA NA CASTGAYEQYF TGTGCCAGCACAGGAGCCTACGAGCAGTACTTC
TRBJ2-3 TRBV13 TRBD1 NA CASSGTGGRSVRGDTQYF TGTGCCAGCAGCGGGACAGGGGGGAGAAGTGTAAGAGGGGATACGCAGTATTTT
TRBJ2-3 TRBV7-9 NA once CASSLKGWGGWARDTQYF TGTGCCAGCAGCTTAAAAGGATGGGGCGGGTGGGCTCGAGATACGCAGTATTTT
TRBJ2-3 TRBV4-1 TRBD2 NA CASSQKGLLAASTDTQYF TGCGCCAGCAGCCAAAAAGGTCTCCTAGCGGCCAGCACAGATACGCAGTATTTT
TRBJ2-2 TRBV24-1 NA NA CATSDFYSTGELFF TGTGCCACCAGTGATTTTTACAGCACCGGGGAGCTGTTTTTT
TRBJ1-1 TRBV11-1 NA NA CASSLARQGTEAFF TGTGCCAGCAGCTTAGCCAGGCAGGGGACTGAAGCTTTCTTT
TRBJ1-4 TRBV4-1 NA NA CASSLSYSREKLFF TGCGCCAGCAGCCTGAGTTATTCTCGGGAAAAACTGTTTTTT
TRBJ2-2 TRBV2 TRBD2 NA CASRGLADTGELFF TGTGCCAGCAGGGGACTAGCAGACACCGGGGAGCTGTTTTTT
TRBJ2-1 TRBV27 TRBD1 NA CASSFPGTGGVDEQFF TGTGCCAGCAGTTTTCCCGGGACAGGGGGGGTAGATGAGCAGTTCTTC
TRBJ2-1 TRBV24-1 TRBD1 NA CATSDRTGLGSYNEQFF TGTGCCACCAGTGACCGGACAGGTCTAGGCTCCTACAATGAGCAGTTCTTC
TRBJ1-6 TRBV27 NA NA CASSLRPGPNSPLHF TGTGCCAGCAGTTTGAGGCCGGGGCCTAATTCACCCCTCCACTTT
TRBJ2-5 TRBV4-1 NA once CASSQDVEETQYF TGCGCCAGCAGCCAAGATGTAGAAGAGACCCAGTACTTC
TRBJ2-7 TRBV6-5 TRBD2 medium-sized CASSYGGAGYEQYF TGTGCCAGCAGTTACGGAGGAGCGGGGTACGAGCAGTACTTC
TRBJ2-2 TRBV9 TRBD2 NA CASSSGLAGGRLFF TGTGCCAGCAGCTCGGGACTAGCGGGGGGTCGTTTGTTTTTT
TRBJ2-2 TRBV18 TRBD1 NA CASGRDRANTGELFF TGTGCCAGCGGCCGGGACAGGGCTAACACCGGGGAGCTGTTTTTT
TRBJ2-2 TRBV5-6 TRBD1 NA CASSSTGSTGELFF TGTGCCAGCAGCTCGACAGGGTCGACCGGGGAGCTGTTTTTT
TRBJ2-7 TRBV5-1 NA NA CASSLNIRSYEQYF TGCGCCAGCAGCTTGAATATTCGCTCCTACGAGCAGTACTTC
TRBJ2-6 TRBV29-1 NA NA CSVGRIGGSSGANVLTF TGCAGCGTTGGGAGGATAGGGGGAAGCTCTGGGGCCAACGTCCTGACTTTC
TRBJ2-7 TRBV29-1 NA many CSVEAPSSYEQYF TGCAGCGTTGAGGCGCCGAGCTCCTACGAGCAGTACTTC
TRBJ1-1 TRBV6-6 NA once CASSPRASGTEAFF TGTGCCAGCAGCCCCAGGGCCTCGGGAACTGAAGCTTTCTTT
TRBJ2-3 TRBV11-2 TRBD2 NA CASSFSGTRRDTQYF TGTGCCAGCAGCTTTTCCGGGACTAGACGAGATACGCAGTATTTT
TRBJ1-5 TRBV3-1/TRBV3-2 NA NA CASSQGPGDQPQHF TGTGCCAGCAGCCAAGGCCCTGGGGATCAGCCCCAGCATTTT
TRBJ2-7 TRBV12-3/TRBV12-4 NA NA CASSLSASYEQYF TGTGCCAGCAGTTTATCAGCTAGCTACGAGCAGTACTTC
TRBJ2-7 TRBV11-3 TRBD1 NA CASSPGQGQSYEQYF TGTGCCAGCAGCCCAGGACAGGGGCAATCCTACGAGCAGTACTTC
TRBJ1-5 TRBV6-5 TRBD1 NA CASKGTANQPQHF TGTGCCAGCAAAGGGACAGCAAATCAGCCCCAGCATTTT
TRBJ1-2 TRBV28 TRBD1 NA CASSSGGTGGISYTF TGTGCCAGCAGCTCCGGAGGGACAGGGGGTATCAGCTACACCTTC
TRBJ2-1 TRBV2 NA NA CASTLPGTSHEQFF TGTGCCAGCACCCTCCCTGGGACATCCCATGAGCAGTTCTTC
TRBJ2-7 TRBV7-9 TRBD2 NA CASSLAGRPYEQYF TGTGCCAGCAGCTTAGCCGGGAGGCCCTACGAGCAGTACTTC
TRBJ1-1 TRBV2 NA NA CASTKADTEAFF TGTGCCAGCACGAAAGCGGACACTGAAGCTTTCTTT
TRBJ1-4 TRBV5-1 TRBD1 NA CASSLAGTENEKLFF TGCGCCAGCAGCTTGGCCGGGACAGAGAATGAAAAACTGTTTTTT
TRBJ2-1 TRBV7-8 TRBD2 NA CASRGLAGGYNEQFF TGTGCCAGCAGGGGACTAGCGGGGGGCTACAATGAGCAGTTCTTC
TRBJ1-2 TRBV3-1/TRBV3-2 TRBD1 NA CASSQGQAGGYTF TGTGCCAGCAGCCAGGGACAGGCGGGTGGCTACACCTTC
TRBJ1-2 TRBV2 TRBD1 many CATGQGAGYGYTF TGTGCCACCGGACAGGGGGCGGGCTATGGCTACACCTTC
TRBJ1-2 TRBV12-3/TRBV12-4 NA NA CASSLFGARGYTF TGTGCCAGCAGTTTATTCGGGGCGAGGGGCTACACCTTC
TRBJ2-2 TRBV28 NA NA CASSTPYGGELFF TGTGCCAGCAGTACCCCGTATGGCGGGGAGCTGTTTTTT
TRBJ2-1 TRBV9 TRBD2 NA CASTTGLAAYNEQFF TGTGCCAGCACCACGGGACTAGCGGCGTACAATGAGCAGTTCTTC
TRBJ1-2 TRBV6-4 TRBD1 NA CASSPSGTGVDGYTF TGTGCCAGCAGTCCCTCCGGGACAGGGGTTGATGGCTACACCTTC
TRBJ1-1 TRBV7-9 NA NA CASSRGGGAFF TGTGCCAGCAGCAGGGGAGGGGGAGCTTTCTTT
TRBJ2-6 TRBV3-1/TRBV3-2 NA NA CASLFSGANVLTF TGTGCCAGCCTTTTCTCTGGGGCCAACGTCCTGACTTTC
TRBJ1-6 TRBV7-9 NA NA CASSSVGNSPLHF TGTGCCAGCAGCTCAGTGGGTAATTCACCCCTCCACTTT
TRBJ2-7 TRBV6-5 TRBD1 NA CASSTAGTGNNEQYF TGTGCCAGCAGCACCGCCGGGACAGGGAACAACGAGCAGTACTTC
TRBJ2-5 TRBV5-1 NA NA CASSFPRDYQETQYF TGCGCCAGCAGCTTTCCCCGGGACTACCAAGAGACCCAGTACTTC
TRBJ1-6 TRBV11-2 NA NA CASSRGAHSYNSPLHF TGTGCCAGCAGCCGTGGAGCCCACTCCTATAATTCACCCCTCCACTTT
TRBJ2-2 TRBV4-2 NA NA CASSQNELANTGELFF TGTGCCAGCAGCCAAAATGAACTAGCGAACACCGGGGAGCTGTTTTTT
TRBJ2-7 TRBV9 NA NA CASSVGPFLGYPYEQYF TGTGCCAGCAGCGTAGGCCCCTTTTTAGGGTACCCCTACGAGCAGTACTTC
TRBJ2-2 TRBV19 TRBD2 NA CASTSVAGGPGNTGELFF TGTGCCTCCACTAGTGTAGCGGGAGGGCCGGGGAACACCGGGGAGCTGTTTTTT